The 21 T cell receptor beta chains presented below share a single source sample, sequenced in a study of cytomegalovirus exposure and HLA in healthy donors. 60 Vbeta and 13 Jbeta primers were used in PCR. Assay: immunoSEQ multiplex PCR; the TCRdb copy retains only in-frame clones and omits some. The sample has some 83,000 clones. Sequencing was performed on PBMCs. These receptors were taken from a woman aged 25 to 39 in good health and CMV-seronegative.

The chain combines TRBV30 with TRBJ2-3, with 7 nucleotides matching TRBD1. With 0 bases clipped from V and 0 bases from J, the junction kept 3 bases outside the gene matches. The germline gives CDR1 GTSNPN, CDR2 SVGIG (reference sequence). The CDR3 extends over 15 amino acids. CDR3 in amino acids: CAWSVRTGSTDTQYF. The DNA for the CDR3 is TGTGCCTGGAGTGTTCGGACAGGTAGCACAGATACGCAGTATTTT.

The chain carries TRBV5-4 and TRBJ2-1; D gene unclear. CDR1 SGHNT and CDR2 YYREEE come from the germline V gene (reference sequence). The V and J ends lost 4 bases and 0 bases respectively, with 11 bases between them. The CDR3 runs 15 residues. The CDR3 loop is CASSNRASSYNEQFF. The CDR3 nucleotides read TGTGCCAGCAGCAACAGAGCCAGCTCCTACAATGAGCAGTTCTTC.

The chain combines TRBV27 with TRBJ2-1; 11 bases line up with TRBD1. Germline CDR1 is MNHEY and CDR2 is SMNVEV (reference sequence). This CDR3 has 14 amino acids. Germline trimming cut 5 bases from V and 7 bases from J; bases unmatched to any gene: 4. The CDR3 here is CASSLGTGGNEQFF. The CDR3 DNA sequence: TGTGCCAGCAGTCTCGGGACAGGGGGTAATGAGCAGTTCTTC.

This chain joins TRBV7-2 and TRBJ2-5; weak D call: TRBD2 (5 bases). Germline CDR1 SGHTA, CDR2 FQGNSA. This CDR3 spans 16 amino acids. The V end was cut by 1 base, the J end by 4 bases, with 16 bases between. In DNA form, the CDR3 reads TGTGCCAGCAGCTTAGGGAATCTAGCAGGTAGAGAGACCCAGTACTTC. This encodes CASSLGNLAGRETQYF.

This chain uses TRBV2 with TRBJ1-2; D unresolved. This CDR3 comprises 15 residues. From germline, CDR1 is SNHLY and CDR2 FYNNEI. The V end lost 8 bases, the J end lost 2 bases, and 18 bases lay between the germline ends. CDR3 sequence reads: CASSPYGEMNYGYTF. For the CDR3, the DNA is TGTGCCAGCTCACCCTACGGGGAAATGAACTATGGCTACACCTTC.

The chain joins TRBV5-1 to TRBJ1-1; D perhaps matches TRBD1 (5 bases). Trimming shortened V by 0 bases and J by 4 bases, and 13 bases separated the two germline ends. Germline V gives CDR1 SGHRS, CDR2 YFSETQ. The CDR3 is made up of 15 amino acids. CDR3 sequence reads: CASSLALGRGTEAFF. The CDR3 region has the DNA TGCGCCAGCAGCTTGGCCCTGGGGCGGGGCACTGAAGCTTTCTTT.

The J gene is TRBJ1-1, the V gene TRBV5-6; no firm D call. V was shortened by 4 bases and J by 10 bases, with 20 bases between the two germline ends. The CDR3 has 14 residues. CDR1 and CDR2 (germline): SGHDT, YYEEEE. The CDR3 is CASSPKDLPGGAFF. CDR3 sequence (DNA): TGTGCCAGCAGCCCGAAAGACCTACCAGGAGGAGCTTTCTTT.

The V call is TRBV5-1, the J call TRBJ2-5; the D gene is possibly TRBD2 (6 bases). Trimming took off 4 bases at V and 1 base at J, with 8 bases between the two ends. Per the germline V gene, CDR1 is SGHRS and CDR2 is YFSETQ. The CDR3 length is 13 residues. The CDR3 region has the DNA TGCGCCAGCAGCACGGGGGTCCAAGAGACCCAGTACTTC. The encoded protein is CASSTGVQETQYF.

The chain is built from TRBV7-9 and TRBJ2-5; TRBD2 aligns across 15 bases. The CDR3 loop spans 15 amino acids. J lost 4 bases, V lost 6 bases, and 3 bases had no gene match. Germline V gives CDR1 SEHNR, CDR2 FQNEAQ (reference sequence). Written as DNA, the CDR3 is TGTGCCAGCAGTCGGACTAGCGGGGGGGTAGAGACCCAGTACTTC. Its protein is CASSRTSGGVETQYF.

This rearrangement joins TRBV4-1 to TRBJ2-5; D is undetermined. V shed 3 bases and J shed 1 base, with 9 bases lying between them. Germline CDR1 and CDR2: MGHRA and YSYEKL. The CDR3 has 14 residues. CDR3 sequence (DNA): TGCGCCAGCAGCCATCCCGACTTCCAAGAGACCCAGTACTTC. It encodes CASSHPDFQETQYF.

J is TRBJ1-1 and V is TRBV6-5; a weak D match, TRBD1 (5 bases). Germline CDR1 is MNHEY and CDR2 is SVGAGI. Trimming stripped 6 bases from V and 4 bases from J, with 15 bases between. The CDR3 is 14 amino acids. The CDR3 reads CASSFTGGSTEAFF. In DNA, the CDR3 is TGTGCCAGCAGCTTTACGGGGGGTAGCACTGAAGCTTTCTTT.

The chain couples TRBV5-5 to TRBJ2-7; 10 nucleotides line up with TRBD1. CDR1 and CDR2 (germline): SGHKS, YYEKEE (reference sequence). V lost 4 bases and J lost 3; bases outside the gene matches: 10. The CDR3 consists of 16 residues. Here the CDR3 DNA reads TGTGCCAGCAGCCCCTCGCCGGGACAGGGGTACTACGAGCAGTACTTC. Protein sequence: CASSPSPGQGYYEQYF.

The V call is TRBV15, the J call TRBJ2-7; TRBD2 matches 14 bases. CDR3 length: 15 residues. Germline lookup yields CDR1 LNHNV and CDR2 YYDKDF (reference sequence). The ends lost 5 bases at V and 4 bases at J; junction bases unmatched: 4. The CDR3 bases are TGTGCCACCAGCGGGGGACTAGCGGGGGCATACGAGCAGTACTTC. This gives the protein CATSGGLAGAYEQYF.

V gene TRBV5-6 combines with J gene TRBJ1-1; unclear D gene. Per the germline V gene, CDR1 is SGHDT and CDR2 is YYEEEE. This CDR3 region has 14 residues. V shed 3 bases and J shed 5 bases, with 14 bases lying between them. CDR3 region: CASSSAAAWTEAFF. CDR3 sequence (DNA): TGTGCCAGCAGCTCGGCCGCAGCGTGGACTGAAGCTTTCTTT.

The chain uses TRBV5-1 and TRBJ2-7; 9 bases are a match to TRBD1. J was trimmed by 2 bases and V by 3 bases; bases with no gene match: 6. This CDR3 has 15 amino acids. Germline V lookup: CDR1 SGHRS, CDR2 YFSETQ. CDR3 in DNA: TGCGCCAGCAGCTCCCGGGACAGGGCCACCTACGAGCAGTACTTC. As protein: CASSSRDRATYEQYF.

The chain has TRBV4-1 and TRBJ2-7; 9 nucleotides line up with TRBD1. This CDR3 has 16 residues. Germline CDR1 MGHRA, CDR2 YSYEKL. Trimming at V came to 1 base and at J to 0 bases, leaving 4 bases not matched to a gene. This CDR3 is CASSQVQGATSYEQYF. The CDR3 DNA reads TGCGCCAGCAGCCAAGTACAGGGGGCCACCTCCTACGAGCAGTACTTC.

The chain combines TRBV18 with TRBJ2-1; maybe TRBD1 (6 bases). The CDR3 runs 14 residues. V was pared by 2 bases and J by 5 bases, with 10 bases between. The germline V gene has CDR1 KGHSH and CDR2 LQKENI. The CDR3 coding sequence is TGTGCCAGCTCACCAGAGACAGGAAACAATGAGCAGTTCTTC. It codes for CASSPETGNNEQFF.

This chain joins TRBV29-1 and TRBJ1-2; the match to TRBD1 covers 9 bases. V was clipped by 7 bases and J by 1 base; unmatched bases: 7. Germline loops: CDR1 SQVTM, CDR2 ANQGSEA. The CDR3 runs 14 residues. The CDR3 spells CSAIRTGDNYGYTF. CDR3 DNA: TGCAGCGCGATCAGGACAGGGGATAACTATGGCTACACCTTC.

This rearrangement joins TRBV30 to TRBJ1-3; weak D call: TRBD1 (6 bases). V was cut by 7 bases and J by 0 bases, with 13 bases left in between. Germline V CDR1 and CDR2: GTSNPN, SVGIG (reference sequence). There are 14 residues in the CDR3. The CDR3, as DNA: TGTGCCTCTTCGGACAGCGGCTCTGGAAACACCATATATTTT. Amino acid sequence: CASSDSGSGNTIYF.

The V and J genes are TRBV5-5 and TRBJ2-7; the D is unclear. CDR1 and CDR2 (germline): SGHKS, YYEKEE (reference sequence). With 0 bases removed from V and 2 bases from J, the gap between germline ends came to 9 bases. The CDR3 extends over 14 amino acids. For the CDR3, the DNA is TGTGCCAGCAGCTTGGAGTTCAGAACCTACGAGCAGTACTTC. Its protein product is CASSLEFRTYEQYF. Complete variable domain (other parts from reference TRBV5-5 and TRBJ2-7): DAGVTQSPTHLIKTRGQQVTLRCSPISGHKSVSWYQQVLGQGPQFIFQYYEKEERGRGNFPDRFSARQFPNYSSELNVNALLLGDSALYLCASSLEFRTYEQYFGPGTRLTVT.

The V gene is TRBV6-1, the J gene TRBJ1-3, with no clear D. The CDR3 is made up of 15 amino acids. Germline-derived CDR1 and CDR2 are MNHNS and SASEGT. The V end lost 3 bases, the J end lost 0 bases, and 9 bases lay between the germline ends. CDR3 nucleotides: TGTGCCAGCAGTGACGGGTTCAGCTCTGGAAACACCATATATTTT. This encodes CASSDGFSSGNTIYF.